Presented here are 16 T cell receptor beta chains from one specimen sequenced in a study of OX40 agonist ivuxolimab in advanced cancers. Here immunoSEQ multiplex PCR was the method, and the copy in TCRdb shows in-frame clones only, minus some. The sample has around 39,000 clones; approximately 80% are singletons. The sequencing here drew on CD4+ or CD8+ T cells sorted from blood, taken in a trial of the OX40 agonist ivuxolimab. The receptors come from an adult with an advanced solid tumor such as melanoma, head and neck, liver or kidney cancer.

This sequence joins TRBV9 and TRBJ2-3; 12 bases match TRBD2. The germline V gene has CDR1 SGDLS and CDR2 YYNGEE. The V gene end was trimmed by 0 bases and the J gene end by 4 bases; junction bases not matched to a gene: 3. The CDR3 is 16 residues long. The CDR3 is CASSVEPSGGADTQYF. In nucleotides, the CDR3 is TGTGCCAGCAGCGTAGAACCTAGCGGGGGGGCAGATACGCAGTATTTT.

V gene TRBV19 combines with J gene TRBJ1-5; maybe TRBD1 (6 bases). The germline V gene has CDR1 LNHDA and CDR2 SQIVND (reference sequence). V lost 7 bases to trimming and J lost 0 bases, with 16 bases between them. The CDR3 spans 16 residues. The CDR3 nucleotides are TGTGCCAGTACCACGATGGACAGTTATAGCAATCAGCCCCAGCATTTT. Residues: CASTTMDSYSNQPQHF. The full variable domain, in which reference TRBV19 and TRBJ1-5 provide the parts outside the CDR3, is DGGITQSPKYLFRKEGQNVTLSCEQNLNHDAMYWYRQDPGQGLRLIYYSQIVNDFQKGDIAEGYSVSREKKESFPLTVTSAQKNPTAFYLCASTTMDSYSNQPQHFGDGTRLSIL.

The DNA for the CDR3 is TGTGCCAGCAGCCCTCCCAGAGAGATGAACACTGAAGCTTTCTTT. The encoded protein is CASSPPREMNTEAFF. This chain uses TRBV7-9 with TRBJ1-1; D is ambiguous. Germline V CDR1 and CDR2: SEHNR, FQNEAQ (reference sequence). The CDR3 length is 15 residues. V was clipped by 5 bases and J by 0 bases, with 13 bases between them.

The chain combines TRBV7-2 with TRBJ1-2, with a weak D call TRBD1 (5 bases). Trimming took off 4 bases at V and 0 bases at J, with 12 bases between the two ends. The CDR3 runs to 15 residues. Germline assignment: CDR1 SGHTA and CDR2 FQGNSA. This chain's CDR3 is CASSSQGIPNYGYTF. The CDR3 DNA reads as TGTGCCAGCAGCTCTCAGGGTATCCCTAACTATGGCTACACCTTC.

The chain combines TRBV30 with TRBJ2-7, with D possibly matching TRBD1 (5 bases). V was shortened by 2 bases and J by 2 bases, with 13 bases between the two germline ends. CDR1 and CDR2 (germline): GTSNPN, SVGIG (reference sequence). CDR3 length equals 14 residues. The CDR3, as DNA: TGTGCCTGGAGTAGCAGGGTCGACACCTACGAGCAGTACTTC. This sequence encodes CAWSSRVDTYEQYF.

V gene TRBV30 combines with J gene TRBJ1-5; D not certain. Germline V lookup: CDR1 GTSNPN, CDR2 SVGIG (reference sequence). The CDR3 length is 13 residues. V lost 1 base, J lost 7 bases, and 11 bases lay in between. As DNA, the CDR3 is TGTGCCTGGAGTGCGACCCGTGGGCAGCCCCAGCATTTT. It codes for CAWSATRGQPQHF.

The rearrangement links TRBV6-1 to TRBJ1-1; D gene unclear. This CDR3 has 15 residues. From germline, CDR1 is MNHNS and CDR2 SASEGT. V was cut by 2 bases and J by 4 bases, with 14 bases left in between. CDR3 protein: CASSENGPGGTEAFF. The DNA of the CDR3 is TGTGCCAGCAGTGAAAACGGACCCGGAGGCACTGAAGCTTTCTTT.

This chain connects TRBV6-1 to TRBJ1-6; 7 nucleotides align to TRBD1. J was trimmed by 10 bases and V by 1 base; bases with no gene match: 7. The CDR3 is 15 amino acids. The germline V gene has CDR1 MNHNS and CDR2 SASEGT. The CDR3 DNA sequence: TGTGCCAGCAGTGAAGGACAGGGTCGAAGGTCACCCCTCCACTTT. This sequence encodes CASSEGQGRRSPLHF.

V is TRBV28 and J is TRBJ1-5; 12 bases are a match to TRBD1. The germline V gene has CDR1 MDHEN and CDR2 SYDVKM. V was pared by 6 bases and J by 7 bases, with 7 bases of the junction left unmatched. The CDR3 runs to 15 residues. In DNA, the CDR3 is TGTGCCAGCAGCCAAGGGACAGGGGGCGTCCAGCCCCAGCATTTT. Encoded protein: CASSQGTGGVQPQHF.

This sequence joins TRBV6-5 and TRBJ1-2; D not certain. Germline assignment: CDR1 MNHEY and CDR2 SVGAGI. Deletions cut 0 bases from V and 6 bases from J, with 11 bases between. CDR3 size: 14 residues. The CDR3: CASSYSGNRDGYTF. The CDR3 bases are TGTGCCAGCAGTTACTCCGGGAATCGGGATGGCTACACCTTC.

The rearrangement uses TRBV9 and TRBJ2-2, with 8 bases matching TRBD1. J lost 1 base, V lost 3 bases, and 5 bases had no gene match. CDR1 SGDLS and CDR2 YYNGEE come from the germline V gene. The CDR3 is 16 amino acids. The CDR3 is CASSAQGARNTGELFF. The DNA of the CDR3 is TGTGCCAGCAGCGCCCAGGGGGCAAGGAACACCGGGGAGCTGTTTTTT.

The chain has TRBV6-6 and TRBJ2-7; 12 nucleotides align to TRBD1. The CDR3 is 14 residues long. The junction had 4 bases not matched to a gene; V was cut back by 6 bases and J by 4 bases. From germline, CDR1 is MNHNY and CDR2 SVGAGI (reference sequence). The CDR3 DNA reads as TGTGCCAGCAGACCGGGACAGGGGGCGTACGAGCAGTACTTC. Translation gives CASRPGQGAYEQYF.

The chain carries TRBV19 and TRBJ2-7; D might be TRBD1 (7 bases). V lost 3 bases to trimming and J lost 1 base, with 13 bases between them. The CDR3 is 15 residues long. CDR1 and CDR2 from the germline V gene are LNHDA and SQIVND (reference sequence). The CDR3 protein is CASSMEGAGSYEQYF. The CDR3 DNA sequence: TGTGCCAGTAGTATGGAGGGGGCGGGATCCTACGAGCAGTACTTC.

A few counts support this clone. The chain couples TRBV7-2 to TRBJ2-7, with a weak D call TRBD1 (8 bases). CDR3 size: 13 residues. The V end lost 4 bases, the J end lost 12 bases, and 19 bases lay between the germline ends. The germline V gene encodes CDR1 SGHTA and CDR2 FQGNSA. The CDR3 protein is CASSSTGQGGLYF. CDR3 coding DNA: TGTGCCAGCAGCTCCACTGGACAGGGAGGGTTGTACTTC.

The chain recombines TRBV11-3 with TRBJ2-3; D is unresolved. Between the trimmed V and J ends, which lost 1 base and 4 bases, there was a span of 9 bases. Germline V lookup: CDR1 SGHNT, CDR2 YENEEA. The length of the CDR3 is 14 residues. Here the CDR3 reads CASSLGRSSDTQYF. Written as DNA, the CDR3 is TGTGCCAGCAGCTTAGGACGAAGTTCAGATACGCAGTATTTT.

V and J are TRBV6-5 and TRBJ2-7, with TRBD1 as a possible D gene (6 bases). In germline, CDR1 is MNHEY, CDR2 SVGAGI. There are 15 residues in the CDR3. V lost 2 bases, J lost 0 bases, and 11 bases lay in between. In DNA, the CDR3 is TGTGCCAGCAGTTACGACAGGTTAAGCTCCTACGAGCAGTACTTC. This sequence encodes CASSYDRLSSYEQYF.